These 6 T cell receptor beta chains share one sample of origin, sequenced in a study of blood T cell repertoires in COVID-19. Here immunoSEQ multiplex PCR was the method, and the copy in TCRdb shows in-frame clones only, minus some. This sample has approximately 100,000 clones; 80% to 90% occur once, and the top ten carry roughly 12%. The sequencing sample was made of peripheral blood. The receptors were sampled from a woman under 40 with acute or convalescent COVID-19.

The chain is built from TRBV7-8 and TRBJ2-2; 10 bases fit TRBD1. Trimming removed 4 bases from V and 7 bases from J; junction bases left unmatched: 6. CDR1 SGHVS and CDR2 FQNEAQ come from the germline V gene. The CDR3 runs to 15 residues. In DNA form, the CDR3 reads TGTGCCAGCAGCTCACGACAGGGGGCAAACGGGGAGCTGTTTTTT. It encodes CASSSRQGANGELFF.

CDR3 coding DNA: TGCAGCGTGGGGGGGATCTACGAGCAGTACTTC. This encodes CSVGGIYEQYF. The J gene is TRBJ2-7, the V gene TRBV29-1; 7 bases line up with TRBD2. Trimming took 6 bases from V and 3 from J; bases not matched to a gene: 2. CDR1 is SQVTM, CDR2 ANQGSEA, per germline. CDR3 size: 11 residues.

This clone was found once. The V call is TRBV18, the J call TRBJ2-7; 9 nucleotides agree with TRBD1. The junction had 9 bases not matched to a gene; V was cut back by 1 base and J by 2 bases. CDR1 and CDR2 (germline): KGHSH, LQKENI. This CDR3 region has 17 residues. The CDR3 sequence: CASSPQMPGQGPYEQYF. In DNA, the CDR3 is TGTGCCAGCTCACCACAGATGCCGGGACAGGGACCCTACGAGCAGTACTTC. The full variable domain, completed using reference TRBV18 and TRBJ2-7, is NAGVMQNPRHLVRRRGQEARLRCSPMKGHSHVYWYRQLPEEGLKFMVYLQKENIIDESGMPKERFSAEFPKEGPSILRIQQVVRGDSAAYFCASSPQMPGQGPYEQYFGPGTRLTVT.

The chain links TRBV4-2 to TRBJ1-6, with a possible D match to TRBD1 (5 bases). Germline V lookup: CDR1 LGHNA, CDR2 YNFKEQ. Trimming shortened V by 0 bases and J by 10 bases, and 13 bases separated the two germline ends. The CDR3 totals 15 residues. The CDR3 DNA reads TGTGCCAGCAGCCAAGATCGAGACAGAACATCACCCCTCCACTTT. Translated: CASSQDRDRTSPLHF.

This clone was counted between two and nine times. The chain has TRBV7-6 and TRBJ2-7; D perhaps matches TRBD1 (5 bases). Germline loops: CDR1 SGHVS, CDR2 FNYEAQ. This CDR3 spans 14 amino acids. With 1 base removed from V and 6 bases from J, the gap between germline ends came to 13 bases. The CDR3 nucleotides read TGTGCCAGCAGCTTAGTAGGGCAGGGCTTCGAGCAGTACTTC. Amino acids: CASSLVGQGFEQYF.

The chain carries TRBV13 and TRBJ2-7, with a tentative D call TRBD1 (6 bases). Germline assignment: CDR1 PRHDT and CDR2 FYEKMQ (reference sequence). The CDR3 totals 15 residues. Trimming left V 4 bases short and J 3 bases short, with 16 bases between. CDR3 loop: CASSSTGRAIYEQYF. The DNA for the CDR3 is TGTGCCAGCAGCTCGACAGGCCGGGCCATCTACGAGCAGTACTTC.